Listed here is a single T cell receptor beta chain. Sequencing used immunoSEQ multiplex PCR; TCRdb keeps in-frame clones, though not all of them. This table holds about 200,000 clones, 65% to 85% found once. These data originate in a study of blood T cell repertoires in COVID-19. Sequencing input: peripheral blood. The receptor's source is a woman aged 50 to 60 with acute or convalescent COVID-19.

The CDR3: CASNPGGGGNEQFF. For the CDR3, the DNA is TGTGCCAGCAATCCAGGGGGCGGGGGCAATGAGCAGTTCTTC. The gene calls are TRBV2 and TRBJ2-1, with D maybe TRBD1 (8 bases). Deletions cut 7 bases from V and 6 bases from J, with 16 bases between. Germline assignment: CDR1 SNHLY and CDR2 FYNNEI. This CDR3 has 14 amino acids.